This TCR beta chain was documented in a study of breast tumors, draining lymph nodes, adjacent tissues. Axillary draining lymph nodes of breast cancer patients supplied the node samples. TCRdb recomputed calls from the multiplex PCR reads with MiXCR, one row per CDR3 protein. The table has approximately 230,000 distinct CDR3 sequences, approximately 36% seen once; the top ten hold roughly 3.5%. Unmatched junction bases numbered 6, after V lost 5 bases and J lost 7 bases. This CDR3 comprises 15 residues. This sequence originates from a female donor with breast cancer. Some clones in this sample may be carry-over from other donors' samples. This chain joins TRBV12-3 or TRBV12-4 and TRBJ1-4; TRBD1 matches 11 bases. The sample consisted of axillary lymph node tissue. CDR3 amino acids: CASSPRDRGTEKLFF. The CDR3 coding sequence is TGTGCCAGCAGTCCACGGGACAGGGGGACTGAAAAACTGTTTTTT.